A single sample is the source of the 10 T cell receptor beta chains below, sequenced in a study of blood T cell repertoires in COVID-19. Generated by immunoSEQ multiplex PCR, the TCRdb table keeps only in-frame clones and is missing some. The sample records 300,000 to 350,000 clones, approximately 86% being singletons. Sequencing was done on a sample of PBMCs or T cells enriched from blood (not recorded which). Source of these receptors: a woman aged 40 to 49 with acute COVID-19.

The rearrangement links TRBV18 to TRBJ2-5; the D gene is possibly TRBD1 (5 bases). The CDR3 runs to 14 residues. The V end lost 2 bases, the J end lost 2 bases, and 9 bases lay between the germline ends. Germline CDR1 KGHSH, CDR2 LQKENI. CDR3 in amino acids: CASSPGHVQETQYF. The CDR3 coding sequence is TGTGCCAGCTCACCAGGACATGTTCAAGAGACCCAGTACTTC.

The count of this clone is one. Here the CDR3 reads CASSLSGYGYTF. The CDR3 region has the DNA TGTGCCAGCAGTTTGTCAGGGTATGGCTACACCTTC. The chain links TRBV27 to TRBJ1-2; possibly TRBD1 for D (5 bases). Germline V CDR1 and CDR2: MNHEY, SMNVEV (reference sequence). The CDR3 extends over 12 amino acids. V lost 3 bases, J lost 5 bases, and 7 bases lay in between.

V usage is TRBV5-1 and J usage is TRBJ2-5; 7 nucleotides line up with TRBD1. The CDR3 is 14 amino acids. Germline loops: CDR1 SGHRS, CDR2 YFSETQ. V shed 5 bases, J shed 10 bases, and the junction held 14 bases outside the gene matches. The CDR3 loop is CASRILGTVGVQYF. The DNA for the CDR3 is TGCGCCAGCAGGATACTAGGGACAGTGGGGGTCCAGTACTTC.

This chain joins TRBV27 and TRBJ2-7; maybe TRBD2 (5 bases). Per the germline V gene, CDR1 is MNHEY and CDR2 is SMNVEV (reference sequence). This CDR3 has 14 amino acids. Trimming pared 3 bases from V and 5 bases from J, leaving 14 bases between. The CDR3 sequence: CASSLRPGLDEQYF. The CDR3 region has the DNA TGTGCCAGCAGTTTGCGACCGGGATTGGACGAGCAGTACTTC.

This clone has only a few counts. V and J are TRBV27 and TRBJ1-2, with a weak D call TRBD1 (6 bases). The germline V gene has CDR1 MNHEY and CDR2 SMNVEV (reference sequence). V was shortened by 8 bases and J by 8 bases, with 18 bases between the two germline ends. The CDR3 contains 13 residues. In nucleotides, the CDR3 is TGTGCCAGCCGCCGCGGGGGCAGTAGCGGCTACACCTTC. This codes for CASRRGGSSGYTF.

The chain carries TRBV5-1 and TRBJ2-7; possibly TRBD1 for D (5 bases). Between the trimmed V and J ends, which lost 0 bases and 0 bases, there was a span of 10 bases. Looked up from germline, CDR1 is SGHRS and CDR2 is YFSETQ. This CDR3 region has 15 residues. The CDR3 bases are TGCGCCAGCAGCTTGGTGGCAGGGCACTCCTACGAGCAGTACTTC. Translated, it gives CASSLVAGHSYEQYF.

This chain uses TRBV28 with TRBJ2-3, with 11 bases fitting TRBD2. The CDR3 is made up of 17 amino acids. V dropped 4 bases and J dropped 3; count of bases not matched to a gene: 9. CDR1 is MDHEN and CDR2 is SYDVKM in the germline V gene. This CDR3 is CASSSVTSGTATDTQYF. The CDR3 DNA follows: TGTGCCAGCAGTTCCGTGACTAGCGGGACTGCGACAGATACGCAGTATTTT.

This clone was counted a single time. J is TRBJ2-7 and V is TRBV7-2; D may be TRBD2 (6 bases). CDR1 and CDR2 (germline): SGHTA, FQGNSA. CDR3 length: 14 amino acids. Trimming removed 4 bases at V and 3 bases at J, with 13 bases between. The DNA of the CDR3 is TGTGCCAGCAGCTATCCGGGAGCCTTCTACGAGCAGTACTTC. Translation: CASSYPGAFYEQYF.

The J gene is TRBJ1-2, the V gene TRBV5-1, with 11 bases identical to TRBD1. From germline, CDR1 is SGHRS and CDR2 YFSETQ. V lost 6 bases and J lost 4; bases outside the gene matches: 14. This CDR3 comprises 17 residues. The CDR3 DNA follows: TGCGCCAGCATCAAAAATCCCGGACAGGGGGCATCCTATGGCTACACCTTC. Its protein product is CASIKNPGQGASYGYTF.

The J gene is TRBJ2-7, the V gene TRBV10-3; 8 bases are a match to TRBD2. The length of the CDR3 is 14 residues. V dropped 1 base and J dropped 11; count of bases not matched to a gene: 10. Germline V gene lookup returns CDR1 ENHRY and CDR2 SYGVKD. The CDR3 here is CAISELGLGTVKYF. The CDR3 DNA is TGTGCCATCAGTGAGTTGGGACTAGGAACCGTGAAGTACTTC.